Listed below are T cell receptor beta chains from one sample, sequenced in a study of cytomegalovirus exposure and HLA in healthy donors. The repertoire was sequenced with immunoSEQ multiplex PCR; TCRdb's copy has only in-frame clones and lacks some. This table has 150,000 or so clones, 80% appearing once. Material: PBMCs. Receptor source: a middle-aged man in good health and CMV-seronegative. Each CDR3 is given with its conserved first and last residue. Fields, in order: V gene, D gene, clone size, J gene, CDR3 DNA, CDR3 protein. D genes are given only for firm matches. Expanded clones are given a class, and other clones once, few, many or no size at all.

>TRBV7-6|.|.|TRBJ1-6
TGTGCCAGCAGCTTAGCGGGCGGGGGAAATTCACCCCTCCACTTT
CASSLAGGGNSPLHF
>TRBV19|.|.|TRBJ2-5
TGTGCCAGTAGCGGGGAGCTGAAAGAGACCCAGTACTTC
CASSGELKETQYF
>TRBV12-5|TRBD1|.|TRBJ2-5
TGTGCTAGTGGTCCCGGGGACAGGGTGAAGGGAGAGACCCAGTACTTC
CASGPGDRVKGETQYF
>TRBV5-1|TRBD1|.|TRBJ2-7
TGCGCCAGCAGCTCCGGGACAGGGTCGGCCGAGCAGTACTTC
CASSSGTGSAEQYF
>TRBV28|TRBD1|.|TRBJ1-4
TGTGCCAGCAGTCGACAGGGGTCGACAACTAATGAAAAACTGTTTTTT
CASSRQGSTTNEKLFF
>TRBV11-3|.|.|TRBJ2-3
TGTGCCAGCAGCTTAGATCGGGAGACAGCAAAATTGGATACGCAGTATTTT
CASSLDRETAKLDTQYF
>TRBV5-4|.|.|TRBJ2-2
TGTGCCAGCAGCTCAAACGGGGTGAACACCGGGGAGCTGTTTTTT
CASSSNGVNTGELFF
>TRBV11-3|TRBD2|.|TRBJ2-7
TGTGCCAGCAGCTTAGGGGGACTAGCGGGAGGTGAGCAGTACTTC
CASSLGGLAGGEQYF
>TRBV2|.|.|TRBJ1-2
TGTGCCAGCAGTGACGACAGCCTCAACTCTAACTATGGCTACACCTTC
CASSDDSLNSNYGYTF
>TRBV7-2|.|.|TRBJ1-1
TGTGCCAGCAGCTTAGGGACACCCTATTGGGCTTTCTTT
CASSLGTPYWAFF
>TRBV29-1|.|few|TRBJ1-4
TGCAGCGCTGGGGGTACGGGACACCAAGGAAAACTGTTTTTT
CSAGGTGHQGKLFF
>TRBV7-9|TRBD1|.|TRBJ1-2
TGTGCCAGCAGCGAGCCCCAGGGGGCCCTCTATGGCTACACCTTC
CASSEPQGALYGYTF
>TRBV29-1|TRBD2|.|TRBJ2-1
TGCAGCGTTGGGCGGGGGGGCATTTTCAATGAGCAGTTCTTC
CSVGRGGIFNEQFF
>TRBV6-1|TRBD1|once|TRBJ2-7
TGTGCCAGCCTGGGGAGACAGGGGGCGAAAGAGCAGTACTTC
CASLGRQGAKEQYF
>TRBV7-9|.|once|TRBJ1-3
TGTGCCAGCAGCTCATACAGGGCCCCCATATATTTT
CASSSYRAPIYF
>TRBV2|.|few|TRBJ2-4
TGTGCCAGCCGGGTGTCGGACATTCAGTACTTC
CASRVSDIQYF
>TRBV5-1|TRBD1|.|TRBJ1-2
TGCGCCAGCAGCGTAGACAGGGCTGGCTACACCTTC
CASSVDRAGYTF
>TRBV14|TRBD1|once|TRBJ1-6
TGTGCCAGCAGCCAAGATCGACAGGGGGTGTCACCCCTCCACTTT
CASSQDRQGVSPLHF
>TRBV7-2|TRBD2|.|TRBJ2-1
TGTGCCAGCAGCTTAGCAGGTCGGACTAGTCCTTACAATGAGCAGTTCTTC
CASSLAGRTSPYNEQFF
>TRBV30|.|once|TRBJ1-2
TGTGCCTGGAGTTCTACAGCTAACTATGGCTACACCTTC
CAWSSTANYGYTF
>TRBV6-1|.|.|TRBJ1-2
TGTGCCAGCAGTGTGGGGCATCGCTTCTTTTATGGCTACACCTTC
CASSVGHRFFYGYTF
>TRBV20-1|.|.|TRBJ2-7
TGCAGTGTGCGGGGATCCTACGAGCAGTACTTC
CSVRGSYEQYF
>TRBV19|TRBD2|.|TRBJ2-3
TGTGCCAGCTCCCCACTAGCGCGAGATACGCAGTATTTT
CASSPLARDTQYF